This T cell receptor beta chain emerged from a study of cytomegalovirus exposure and HLA in healthy donors. Study-wide results and limits: Researchers counted around 160 TCR beta chains as cytomegalovirus-associated. The tendency of first-cohort TCR clusters to co-occur in the 90 to 150 validation repertoires was the finding of a later analysis.

Remarks on this clone: What it binds is not known.

The CDR3 has 14 residues. V lost 0 bases and J 0 bases, leaving 7 bases between the germline ends. Germline V gene data show CDR1 as SGHDT and CDR2 as YYEEEE. The repertoire was sequenced with immunoSEQ multiplex PCR; TCRdb's copy has only in-frame clones and lacks some. This sample has under 85,000 clones, with around 94% found just once. Material for sequencing was PBMCs. The TCR originated in a woman aged 18-29 years in good health and CMV-seronegative. The chain employs TRBV5-6 and TRBJ2-7; D gene ambiguous. The CDR3 protein is CASSLGESSYEQYF. In DNA form, the CDR3 reads TGTGCCAGCAGCTTGGGTGAGAGCTCCTACGAGCAGTACTTC. Complete variable domain (other parts from reference TRBV5-6 and TRBJ2-7): DAGVTQSPTHLIKTRGQQVTLRCSPKSGHDTVSWYQQALGQGPQFIFQYYEEEERQRGNFPDRFSGHQFPNYSSELNVNALLLGDSALYLCASSLGESSYEQYFGPGTRLTVT.